This T cell receptor (beta chain) was recorded in a study of OX40 agonist ivuxolimab in advanced cancers. The wider study: Six ivuxolimab dose levels, 0.01 to 10 mg/kg, were given intravenously every 2 weeks.

The study's findings and limits: Expanded clones tended on average to be more numerous among CD8+ T cells than CD4+.

Details on this clone: Its matching antigen is unknown.

The data were produced by immunoSEQ multiplex PCR, yet TCRdb's version contains in-frame clones alone and is incomplete. This sample has about 82,000 clones, with 91% found just once. The starting material was CD4+ or CD8+ T cells sorted from blood, obtained in a trial of the OX40 agonist ivuxolimab. The sequence derives from an adult with an advanced solid tumor such as melanoma, head and neck, liver or kidney cancer.

CDR3 amino acids: CASSLVGNTEAFF. The DNA of the CDR3 is TGTGCCAGCAGCTTAGTTGGAAACACTGAAGCTTTCTTT. This rearrangement joins TRBV11-2 to TRBJ1-1; D gene uncertain. The V gene's germline CDR1 is SGHAT and CDR2 FQNNGV. This CDR3 contains 13 residues. Between the trimmed V and J ends, which lost 1 base and 2 bases, there was a span of 5 bases.